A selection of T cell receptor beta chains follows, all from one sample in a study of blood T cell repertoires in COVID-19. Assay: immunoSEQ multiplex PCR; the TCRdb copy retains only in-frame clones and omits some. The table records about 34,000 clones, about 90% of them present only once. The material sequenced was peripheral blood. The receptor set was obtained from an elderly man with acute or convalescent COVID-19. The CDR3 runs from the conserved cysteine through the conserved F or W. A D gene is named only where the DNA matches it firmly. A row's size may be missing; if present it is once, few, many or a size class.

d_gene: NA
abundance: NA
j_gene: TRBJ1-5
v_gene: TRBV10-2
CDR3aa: CASSDPTRDYGQPQHF
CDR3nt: TGCGCCAGCAGTGACCCTACAAGAGACTATGGGCAGCCCCAGCATTTT

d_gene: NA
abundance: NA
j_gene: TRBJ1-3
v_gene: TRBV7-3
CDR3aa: CASSWAPGGTIYF
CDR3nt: TGTGCCAGCAGCTGGGCCCCCGGAGGCACCATATATTTT

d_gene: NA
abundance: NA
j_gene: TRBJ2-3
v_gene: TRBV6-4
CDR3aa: CASSDDRLGTQYF
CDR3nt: TGTGCCAGCAGTGACGACAGATTGGGTACGCAGTATTTT

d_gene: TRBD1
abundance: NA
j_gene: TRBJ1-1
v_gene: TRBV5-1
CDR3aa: CASSPTTGGGTEAFF
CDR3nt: TGCGCCAGCAGTCCTACGACAGGGGGAGGCACTGAAGCTTTCTTT

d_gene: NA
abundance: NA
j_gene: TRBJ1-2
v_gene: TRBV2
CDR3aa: CASIGPGLAGNGYTF
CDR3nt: TGTGCCAGCATCGGCCCCGGGCTGGCAGGGAATGGCTACACCTTC

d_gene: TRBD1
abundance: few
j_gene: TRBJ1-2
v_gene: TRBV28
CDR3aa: CASSFRTGDYGYTF
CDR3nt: TGTGCCAGCAGTTTCCGGACAGGGGACTATGGCTACACCTTC

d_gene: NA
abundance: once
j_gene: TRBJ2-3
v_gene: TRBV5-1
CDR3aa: CASSLEGQPSTDTQYF
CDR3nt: TGCGCCAGCAGCTTGGAAGGACAGCCTAGCACAGATACGCAGTATTTT

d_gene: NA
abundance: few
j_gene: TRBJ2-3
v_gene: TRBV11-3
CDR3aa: CASSKGGQGGEAQYF
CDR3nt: TGTGCCAGCAGCAAGGGGGGGCAGGGTGGAGAGGCGCAGTATTTT

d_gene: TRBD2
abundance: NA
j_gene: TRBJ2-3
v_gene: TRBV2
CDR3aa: CASSVGEGSTDTQYF
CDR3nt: TGTGCCAGCAGTGTAGGGGAGGGGAGCACAGATACGCAGTATTTT

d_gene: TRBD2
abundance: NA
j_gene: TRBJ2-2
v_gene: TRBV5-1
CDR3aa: CASSPLAGGLFF
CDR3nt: TGCGCCAGCAGCCCCCTAGCGGGGGGGCTGTTTTTT

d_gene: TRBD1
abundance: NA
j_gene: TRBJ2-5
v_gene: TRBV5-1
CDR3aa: CASSLAGQEEETQYF
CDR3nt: TGCGCCAGCAGCTTGGCCGGACAGGAGGAAGAGACCCAGTACTTC

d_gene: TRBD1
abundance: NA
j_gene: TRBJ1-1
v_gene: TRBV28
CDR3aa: CASRKSGQGSTEAFF
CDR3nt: TGTGCCAGCAGGAAATCGGGACAGGGGAGCACTGAAGCTTTCTTT

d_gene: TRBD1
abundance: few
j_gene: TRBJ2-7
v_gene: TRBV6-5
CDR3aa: CASRGQNYEQYF
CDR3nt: TGTGCCAGCCGGGGACAGAACTACGAGCAGTACTTC

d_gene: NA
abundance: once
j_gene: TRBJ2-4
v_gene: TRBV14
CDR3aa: CASSQGPPAGIAKNIQYF
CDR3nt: TGTGCCAGCAGCCAAGGACCCCCGGCGGGTATAGCCAAAAACATTCAGTACTTC

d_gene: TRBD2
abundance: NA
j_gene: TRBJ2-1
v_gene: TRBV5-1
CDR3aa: CASSLASGGANEQFF
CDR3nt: TGCGCCAGCAGCTTGGCTAGCGGGGGGGCCAATGAGCAGTTCTTC

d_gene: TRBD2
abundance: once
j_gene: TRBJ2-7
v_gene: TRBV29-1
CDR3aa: CSARGLGYEQYF
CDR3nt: TGCAGCGCTCGGGGACTAGGCTACGAGCAGTACTTC

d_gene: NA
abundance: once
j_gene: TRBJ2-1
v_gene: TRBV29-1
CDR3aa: CSVGLNGGNEQFF
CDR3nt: TGCAGCGTTGGTCTTAACGGAGGCAATGAGCAGTTCTTC

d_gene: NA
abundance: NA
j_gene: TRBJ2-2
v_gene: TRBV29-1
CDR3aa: CSAGRSNTGELFF
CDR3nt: TGCAGCGCGGGACGGTCGAACACCGGGGAGCTGTTTTTT

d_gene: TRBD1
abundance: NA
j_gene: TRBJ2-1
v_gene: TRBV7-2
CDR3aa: CASSLGQGIGLADEQFF
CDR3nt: TGTGCCAGCAGCCTGGGACAGGGTATTGGCTTGGCCGATGAGCAGTTCTTC

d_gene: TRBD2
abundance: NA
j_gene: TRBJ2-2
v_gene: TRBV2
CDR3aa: CASSELAGGTGELFF
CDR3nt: TGTGCCAGCAGTGAACTAGCGGGGGGAACCGGGGAGCTGTTTTTT

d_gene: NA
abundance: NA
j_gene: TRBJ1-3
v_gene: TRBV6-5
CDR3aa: CASSYTGGNTIYF
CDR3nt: TGTGCCAGCAGTTACACAGGTGGAAACACCATATATTTT

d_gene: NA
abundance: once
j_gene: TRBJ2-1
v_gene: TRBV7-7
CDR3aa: CASSSHRGGNEQFF
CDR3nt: TGTGCCAGCAGCTCACACAGGGGGGGCAATGAGCAGTTCTTC

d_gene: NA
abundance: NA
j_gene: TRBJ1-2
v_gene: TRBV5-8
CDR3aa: CASSQEVGYTF
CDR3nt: TGTGCCAGCAGCCAAGAGGTTGGCTACACCTTC

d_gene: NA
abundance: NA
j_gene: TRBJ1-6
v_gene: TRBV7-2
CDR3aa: CASSSLGGDSPLHF
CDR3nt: TGTGCCAGCAGCTCTCTGGGGGGAGATTCACCCCTCCACTTT

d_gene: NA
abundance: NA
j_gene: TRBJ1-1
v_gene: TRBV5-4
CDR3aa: CASSLDPRGMNTEAFF
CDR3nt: TGTGCCAGCAGCTTGGACCCCAGGGGAATGAACACTGAAGCTTTCTTT

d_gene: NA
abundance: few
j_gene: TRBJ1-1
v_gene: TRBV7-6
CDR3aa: CASIQGNPIENTEAFF
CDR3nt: TGTGCCAGCATCCAGGGCAACCCCATAGAGAACACTGAAGCTTTCTTT

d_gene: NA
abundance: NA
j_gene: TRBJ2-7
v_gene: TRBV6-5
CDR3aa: CASGRDGSYEQYF
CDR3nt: TGTGCCAGCGGGCGGGACGGATCCTACGAGCAGTACTTC

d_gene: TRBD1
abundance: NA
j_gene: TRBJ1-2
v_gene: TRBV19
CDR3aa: CASSTQGAGYYGYTF
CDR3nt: TGTGCCAGTAGTACCCAGGGGGCGGGTTACTATGGCTACACCTTC

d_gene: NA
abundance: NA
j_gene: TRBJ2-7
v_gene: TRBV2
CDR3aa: CASRTGGLSYEQYF
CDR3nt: TGTGCCAGCAGGACGGGGGGCCTATCCTACGAGCAGTACTTC

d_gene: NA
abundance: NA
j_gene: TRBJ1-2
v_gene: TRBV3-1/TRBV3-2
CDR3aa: CASSQEEGGIEGYTF
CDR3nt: TGTGCCAGCAGCCAAGAGGAGGGAGGGATTGAGGGCTACACCTTC

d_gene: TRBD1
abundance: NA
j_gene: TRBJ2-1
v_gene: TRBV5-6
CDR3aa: CASSSSRQGVLVEQFF
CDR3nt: TGTGCCAGCAGCTCGAGTAGACAGGGGGTTCTGGTTGAGCAGTTCTTC

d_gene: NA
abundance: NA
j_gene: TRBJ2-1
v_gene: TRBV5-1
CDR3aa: CASSRAPGRSYNEQFF
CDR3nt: TGCGCCAGCAGCCGGGCTCCCGGGAGATCCTACAATGAGCAGTTCTTC

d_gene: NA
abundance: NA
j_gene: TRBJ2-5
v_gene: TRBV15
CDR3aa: CATSLGAELQETQYF
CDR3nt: TGTGCCACCAGCCTGGGGGCAGAGCTTCAAGAGACCCAGTACTTC

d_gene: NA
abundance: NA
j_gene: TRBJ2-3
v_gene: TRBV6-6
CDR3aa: CASSPGLPSTDTQYF
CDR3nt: TGTGCCAGCAGCCCGGGACTTCCTAGCACAGATACGCAGTATTTT

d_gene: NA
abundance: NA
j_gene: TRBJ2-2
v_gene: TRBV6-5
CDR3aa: CASQTGTTGELFF
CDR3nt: TGTGCCAGCCAAACGGGGACTACCGGGGAGCTGTTTTTT

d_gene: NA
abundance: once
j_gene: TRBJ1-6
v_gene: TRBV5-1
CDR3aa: CASSLVPAANSPLHF
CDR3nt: TGCGCCAGCAGCTTGGTCCCGGCGGCTAATTCACCCCTCCACTTT

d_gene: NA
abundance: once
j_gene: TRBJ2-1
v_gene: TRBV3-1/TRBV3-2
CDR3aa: CASSQDGRAHDEQFF
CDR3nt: TGTGCCAGCAGCCAAGACGGCAGGGCTCACGATGAGCAGTTCTTC

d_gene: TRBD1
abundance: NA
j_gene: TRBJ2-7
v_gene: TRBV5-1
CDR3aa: CASSLISGQASYEQYF
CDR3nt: TGCGCCAGCAGCTTGATTTCGGGACAGGCCAGCTACGAGCAGTACTTC

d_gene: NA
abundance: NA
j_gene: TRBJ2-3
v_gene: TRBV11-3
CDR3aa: CASSLTGLLADTQYF
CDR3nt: TGTGCCAGCAGCTTAACAGGGTTATTGGCGGATACGCAGTATTTT

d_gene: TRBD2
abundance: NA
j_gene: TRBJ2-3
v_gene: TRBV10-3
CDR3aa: CAISESERGGKDTQYF
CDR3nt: TGTGCCATCAGTGAGTCGGAGCGGGGGGGTAAAGATACGCAGTATTTT

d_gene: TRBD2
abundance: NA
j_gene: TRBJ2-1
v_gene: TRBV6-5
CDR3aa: CASSPIAGGYNEQFF
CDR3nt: TGTGCCAGCAGTCCAATAGCGGGGGGTTACAATGAGCAGTTCTTC

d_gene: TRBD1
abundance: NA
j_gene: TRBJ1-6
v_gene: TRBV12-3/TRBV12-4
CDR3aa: CASSRGQALDF
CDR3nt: TGTGCCAGCAGTCGGGGACAGGCCCTGGACTTT

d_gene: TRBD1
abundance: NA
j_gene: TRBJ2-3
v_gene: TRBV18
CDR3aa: CASSFGTGTDTQYF
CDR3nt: TGTGCCAGCTCATTTGGGACAGGCACAGATACGCAGTATTTT

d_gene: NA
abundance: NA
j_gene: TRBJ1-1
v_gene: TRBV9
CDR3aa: CASSPRGHFMNTEAFF
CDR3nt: TGTGCCAGCAGCCCCAGGGGACATTTCATGAACACTGAAGCTTTCTTT

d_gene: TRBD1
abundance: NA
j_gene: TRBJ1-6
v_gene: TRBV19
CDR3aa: CASRDTPGQNNSPLHF
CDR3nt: TGTGCCAGTAGAGATACGCCGGGACAGAATAATTCACCCCTCCACTTT

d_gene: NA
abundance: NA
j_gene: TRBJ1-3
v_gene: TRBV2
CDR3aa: CASSGSFSGNTIYF
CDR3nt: TGTGCCAGCAGTGGCAGTTTCTCTGGAAACACCATATATTTT

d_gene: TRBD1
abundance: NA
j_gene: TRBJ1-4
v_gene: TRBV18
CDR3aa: CASSTGMNEKLFF
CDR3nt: TGTGCCAGCTCGACAGGGATGAATGAAAAACTGTTTTTT

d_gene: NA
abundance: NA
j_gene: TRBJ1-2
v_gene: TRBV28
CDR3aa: CASSIFRVGGFYGYTF
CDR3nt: TGTGCCAGCAGTATCTTCAGGGTAGGAGGGTTCTATGGCTACACCTTC

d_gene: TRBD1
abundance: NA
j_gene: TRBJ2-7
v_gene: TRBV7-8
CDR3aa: CASSGDRGRAGPSIEYF
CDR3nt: TGTGCCAGCAGCGGAGACAGGGGGCGTGCGGGGCCCTCGATCGAGTACTTC

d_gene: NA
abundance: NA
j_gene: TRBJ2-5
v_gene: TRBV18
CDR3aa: CASSPPSEPQETQYF
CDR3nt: TGTGCCAGCTCACCACCTAGCGAGCCACAAGAGACCCAGTACTTC

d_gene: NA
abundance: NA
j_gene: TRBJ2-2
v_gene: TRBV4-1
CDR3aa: CASSQQTEYTGELFF
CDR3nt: TGCGCCAGCAGCCAACAGACAGAGTACACCGGGGAGCTGTTTTTT

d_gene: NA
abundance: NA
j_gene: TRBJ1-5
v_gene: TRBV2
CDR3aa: CASSENRNSNQPQHF
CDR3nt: TGTGCCAGCAGTGAAAACAGGAATAGCAATCAGCCCCAGCATTTT

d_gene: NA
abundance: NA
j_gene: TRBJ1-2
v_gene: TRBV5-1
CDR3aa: CASSPSSDYGYTF
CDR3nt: TGCGCCAGCAGCCCATCTTCGGACTATGGCTACACCTTC

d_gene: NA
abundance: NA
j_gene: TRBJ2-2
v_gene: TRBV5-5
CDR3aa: CASSLGGWNTGELFF
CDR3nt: TGTGCCAGCAGCTTGGGAGGGTGGAACACCGGGGAGCTGTTTTTT

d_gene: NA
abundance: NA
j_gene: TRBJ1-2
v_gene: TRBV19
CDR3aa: CASSMGSRDYGYTF
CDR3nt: TGTGCCAGTAGTATGGGGAGTCGGGACTATGGCTACACCTTC

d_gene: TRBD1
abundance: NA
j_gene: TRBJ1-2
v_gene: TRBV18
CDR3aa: CASSPQAGQVLVDGYTF
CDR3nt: TGTGCCAGCTCACCACAGGCGGGACAGGTTCTAGTGGATGGCTACACCTTC

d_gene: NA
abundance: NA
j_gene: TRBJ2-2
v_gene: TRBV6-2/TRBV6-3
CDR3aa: CASSSQLFGGGGELFF
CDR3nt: TGTGCCAGCAGCTCCCAGCTATTTGGAGGAGGCGGGGAGCTGTTTTTT

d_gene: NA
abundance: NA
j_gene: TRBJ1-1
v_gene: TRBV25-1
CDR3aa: CASSALPDTEAFF
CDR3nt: TGTGCCAGCAGTGCCCTCCCGGACACTGAAGCTTTCTTT

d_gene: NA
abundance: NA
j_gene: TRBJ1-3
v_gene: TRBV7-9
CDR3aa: CASSPHSGSSGNTIYF
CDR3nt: TGTGCCAGCAGCCCCCACTCGGGGAGCTCTGGAAACACCATATATTTT

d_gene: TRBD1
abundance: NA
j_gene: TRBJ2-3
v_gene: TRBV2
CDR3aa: CASSVRTGGGDTQYF
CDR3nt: TGTGCCAGCAGTGTACGGACAGGGGGGGGAGATACGCAGTATTTT